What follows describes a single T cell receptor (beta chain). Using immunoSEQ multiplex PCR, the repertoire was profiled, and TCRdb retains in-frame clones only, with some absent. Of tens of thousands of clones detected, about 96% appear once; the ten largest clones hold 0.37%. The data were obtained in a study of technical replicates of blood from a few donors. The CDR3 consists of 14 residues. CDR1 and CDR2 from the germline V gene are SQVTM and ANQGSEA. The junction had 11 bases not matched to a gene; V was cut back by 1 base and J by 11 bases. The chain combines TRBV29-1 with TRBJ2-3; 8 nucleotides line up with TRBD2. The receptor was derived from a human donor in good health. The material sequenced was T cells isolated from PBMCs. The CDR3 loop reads CSVEGTSSIKGQYF. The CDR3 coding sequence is TGCAGCGTTGAAGGGACTAGCAGCATCAAGGGGCAGTATTTT.